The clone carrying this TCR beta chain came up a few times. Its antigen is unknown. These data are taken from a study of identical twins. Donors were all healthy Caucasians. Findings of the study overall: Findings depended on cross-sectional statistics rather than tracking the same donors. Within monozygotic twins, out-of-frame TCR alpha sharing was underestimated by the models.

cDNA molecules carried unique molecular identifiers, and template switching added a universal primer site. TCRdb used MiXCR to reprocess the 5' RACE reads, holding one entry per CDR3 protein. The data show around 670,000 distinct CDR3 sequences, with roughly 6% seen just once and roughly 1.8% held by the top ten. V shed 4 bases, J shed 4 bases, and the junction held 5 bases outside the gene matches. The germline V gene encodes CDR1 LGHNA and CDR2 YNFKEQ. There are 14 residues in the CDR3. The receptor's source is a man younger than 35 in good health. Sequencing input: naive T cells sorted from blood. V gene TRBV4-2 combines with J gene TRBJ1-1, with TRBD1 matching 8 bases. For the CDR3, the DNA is TGTGCCAGCAGCCCCCATACAGGGGGCACTGAAGCTTTCTTT. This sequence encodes CASSPHTGGTEAFF.